These 10 T cell receptor beta chains came from one sample sequenced in a study of tumor-infiltrating lymphocytes in primary liver carcinoma. TCR beta cDNA was made from roughly 450 ng total RNA with a constant-region primer. ARM-PCR, slightly modified, supplied the TCR beta libraries through three nested multiplex PCR rounds. The first two PCR rounds used TRBV1-TRBV30 primers with a Cbeta primer, approximately 9 cycles each. From the multiplex PCR reads, TCRdb called clonotypes with MiXCR, one entry per CDR3 protein. This table has 310,000 or so distinct CDR3 sequences, roughly 60% appearing once. Germline DNA was also extracted, with blood RNA taken from unsorted whole blood. Sequenced: peripheral blood. These receptors were taken from a woman in her 30s with primary liver carcinoma and hepatitis B virus infection.

On this clonotype: An end of the junction does not agree with germline; a read error may underlie this. The chain combines TRBV6-5 with TRBJ2-1; D not resolved. This CDR3 is built from 13 residues. Germline lookup yields CDR1 MNHEY and CDR2 SVGAGI. The CDR3 region has the DNA TGTGCCAGCAGTTACGGACCGTACAATGAGCTGTTCTTC. Protein product: CASSYGPYNELFF.

Notes on this clonotype: This may arise from a read error, as a much more abundant clone is one base away. The CDR3 DNA follows: TGTGGCACCCGGACGGGGAACACCGGGGAGCTGTTTTTT. Translating gives CGTRTGNTGELFF. The chain recombines TRBV12-3 or TRBV12-4 with TRBJ2-2; no definite D call. The CDR3 length is 13 residues.

The gene calls are TRBV6-1 and TRBJ2-3, with D perhaps matching TRBD1 (5 bases). The germline V gene encodes CDR1 MNHNS and CDR2 SASEGT. This CDR3 has 13 residues. V shed 11 bases and J shed 4 bases, with 16 bases lying between them. The CDR3 sequence is CARKARGSDTQYF. For the CDR3, the DNA is TGTGCCCGCAAGGCAAGGGGTTCAGATACGCAGTATTTT.

With respect to this clonotype: One end of the junction fails to match germline, which may point to a read error. V usage is TRBV11-3 and J usage is TRBJ2-1; D is ambiguous. CDR1 is SGHNT and CDR2 is YENEEA in the germline V gene. The CDR3 is made up of 15 amino acids. The chain's CDR3 is CTSSPGSSSYNEQFF. The CDR3 DNA reads as TGTACCAGCAGCCCCGGGTCAAGCTCTTACAATGAGCAGTTCTTC.

With respect to this clonotype: A junction end diverges from the germline sequence, so it may reflect a read error. J is TRBJ2-4 and V is TRBV6-2 or TRBV6-3; D remains unclear. The CDR3 loop spans 13 amino acids. CDR1 is MNHEY and CDR2 is SVGEGT in the germline V gene. In DNA form, the CDR3 reads TGTGCCAGCCGGTTTATAGCCAAGAACATTCAGTACTTC. This codes for CASRFIAKNIQYF.

In the case of this clonotype: Its ends do not fully match the called genes, so a read error is possible. The J gene is TRBJ2-2, the V gene TRBV11-3; D possibly uses TRBD1 or TRBD2 (5 bases each). The CDR3 length is 13 residues. The germline gives CDR1 SGHNT, CDR2 YENEEA. The DNA for the CDR3 is TGTGCCAGCAGCTTACGTGGGGCCTGGGAGCTATTTTTT. Translation gives CASSLRGAWELFF.

As to this clonotype: Its ends do not fully match the called genes, so a read error is possible. The chain employs TRBV7-8 and TRBJ2-5; D might be TRBD1 (5 bases). This CDR3 contains 14 residues. Germline CDR1 SGHVS, CDR2 FQNEAQ. The CDR3 here is CANSPRAYRETQYF. DNA for the CDR3: TGTGCCAACAGCCCCAGGGCCTACCGGGAGACCCAGTACTTC.

This clonotype was seen many times. The chain has TRBV12-3 or TRBV12-4 and TRBJ1-2, with no clear D. V was cut by 2 bases and J by 7 bases, with 14 bases left in between. The CDR3 runs 14 residues. The CDR3 sequence is CASSLLGAISGYTF. CDR3 DNA: TGTGCCAGCAGTTTACTGGGCGCGATAAGTGGCTACACCTTC.

A word on this clonotype: The conserved phenylalanine or tryptophan is not found at the CDR3 terminus, so this likely reflects a read error. The DNA of the CDR3 is TGCAGCGTTGAAGTTCTAGCGGGGGTAAATGAGCAGTTCCTC. It codes for CSVEVLAGVNEQFL. The V and J genes are TRBV29-1 and TRBJ2-1, with 10 bases matching TRBD2. Germline assignment: CDR1 SQVTM and CDR2 ANQGSEA. J gave up 7 bases and V 1 base, and 4 bases lay outside the gene matches. The CDR3 covers 14 residues.

This clonotype has at least ten counts. This chain links TRBV6-5 with TRBJ1-2; 9 bases align to TRBD1. The J segment lost 6 bases and the V segment lost 6 bases, leaving 14 bases of the junction unmatched. The V gene's germline CDR1 is MNHEY and CDR2 SVGAGI. The CDR3 is 16 residues long. CDR3 sequence: CASSRTGDRGKNGYTF. CDR3 coding DNA: TGTGCCAGCAGCCGTACGGGAGACAGGGGGAAGAATGGCTACACCTTC.